The clone carrying this TCR beta chain was counted many times. The antigen is unknown. Other autoimmune disease, uncontrolled infection, pregnancy and lactation led to exclusion. For repertoire sequencing, the TCR beta CDR3 regions were amplified from RNA transcripts. The library came from an HTBI-primed first-round RT-PCR and a second-round multiplex PCR. MiXCR was run by TCRdb on the multiplex PCR reads, yielding one entry per CDR3 protein. Of around 1,000,000 distinct CDR3 sequences listed, about 36% were seen once; the top ten hold around 10%. Germline trimming cut 0 bases from V and 6 bases from J; bases unmatched to any gene: 3. The germline V gene has CDR1 PRHDT and CDR2 FYEKMQ (reference sequence). This CDR3 region has 15 residues. This record belongs to a study of Graves' ophthalmopathy and Graves' hyperthyroidism. The study, taken as a whole, reports: Researchers report that a 13-signature model separated ophthalmopathy from stable hyperthyroidism, posting 85% to 90% sensitivity and about 82% specificity. Appearing in blood as well were most expanded thyroid clonotypes above 0.001 frequency.

This clonotype was sampled from an adult man with Graves' hyperthyroidism. V usage is TRBV13 and J usage is TRBJ2-2; 8 bases are shared with TRBD1. The sequenced material came from peripheral blood or thyroid tissue (not recorded which). CDR3 bases: TGTGCCAGCAGCTTAGGAGGGGACAGGTCCGGGGAGCTGTTTTTT. Its protein product is CASSLGGDRSGELFF.